This TCR beta chain was recorded in a study of PD-L1 blockade in urothelial cancer (dated by TCRdb to about 2017). Background for the entire study: Therapy was started at some point between 2014 and 2016 for all patients, and atezolizumab 1,200 mg was administered intravenously every 3 weeks. TCR sequencing covered pretreatment tumor samples and matched, serially collected peripheral blood taken before and after atezolizumab treatment. Durable clinical benefit was defined as a progression-free survival longer than 6 months, and TCR features were additionally tested against progression-free survival and overall survival. Somatic, immune and clinical correlates of response to PD-L1 blockade with atezolizumab in urothelial cancer were the focus of an exploratory multi-omic analysis. An ECOG performance status of 0 or 1 was recorded for the patients, and 0 to 3 prior chemotherapy regimens had been received by the patients. Durable clinical benefit was achieved by nine patients but not by the remaining 20. About 90% of the roughly 29 patients were males with bladder-origin urothelial cancer, and about 65% of the roughly 30 reported a prior smoking history. In the same patients who had TCR sequencing, pretreatment tumors also underwent whole exome sequencing and RNA sequencing. Blood samples gave median yields of approximately 130,000 T cells and 83,000 or so unique TCRs, along with a median clonality of about 0.084. Blood samples were analyzed at 3 weeks after treatment start (second dose) and at 6 weeks after treatment start. Over 28 patients had pretreatment blood TCR-seq, some 24 had at least one posttreatment blood collection, and some 24 had tumor TCR-seq.

The V end gives up 3 bases and the J end 5 bases, leaving 3 bases in the junction not matched to a gene. From the cysteine up to the phenylalanine, the CDR3 has a length of 14 residues. CDR3 DNA is the only sequence kept; it has 42 bases, read in frame from the first base. CDR1 and CDR2 were assigned from the germline V gene (reference sequence) as SSHAT and FNYEAQ. On this clone: It lacks a known antigen. Base qualities are not recorded, but no much larger clone differs from it by a single base.

The paper as a whole reports these results and caveats: A pretreatment peripheral blood TCR clonality below the median was linked to improved progression-free and overall survival. Small sample size (n ≈ 27) and many exploratory analyses mean the results are intended to be hypothesis-generating. Among patients with durable benefit, tumor-associated TCR clones showed greater expansion in peripheral blood 3 weeks after treatment started (n of about 20, p = 0.022).

Per the publication, the time point label means: peripheral blood 6 weeks after treatment start. The cohort comprised fewer than 35 patients with locally advanced or metastatic urothelial carcinoma treated at Memorial Sloan Kettering on a trial protocol. Peripheral blood mononuclear cells were collected pretreatment and during treatment, with between 1 and 8 total time points per patient. The Qiagen DNeasy Blood extraction kit was used to purify genomic DNA from total PBMCs and tumor samples. PBMCs were collected pretreatment and during treatment, and were isolated and stored as previously described. To estimate absolute template abundance from read counts, synthetic TCR analog templates were spiked into each PCR. Using the immunoSEQ assay, TCRbeta CDR3 regions were amplified from genomic DNA with bias-controlled V and J gene primers. Rearranged TCRbeta segments were sequenced at approximately 20X coverage. On the authors' methods: Sequencing errors were corrected by clustering and CDR3s were annotated against IMGT to assign V, D and J genes. Downstream analyses used only productive TCRbeta rearrangements, leaving out any out-of-frame or stop-codon sequences. Clonality was computed as one minus Shannon entropy normalized by the log of the number of unique productive sequences. Fisher's exact test with Benjamini-Hochberg correction, using a cutoff of adjusted p below 0.01, was how clones that differed between time points or between blood and tumor were identified. Not all clones reach the TCRdb copy of this immuneACCESS table, which keeps in-frame sequences only. Checked studies attribute under half of the gap to unresolved V genes and leave the rest unexplained. Clone size and the V and J calls come from that table; the DNA yielded D and trimming. The sample data list around 80,000 clones, and around 90% of these were observed just once. About 0.94% of the sample is taken by the ten largest.

This clonotype was obtained from a woman of 80 years or more with urothelial cancer. The chain couples TRBV7-7 to TRBJ2-2; 7 middle bases align to TRBD1. The material sequenced was PBMCs, taken around atezolizumab (anti-PD-L1) treatment. The CDR3 reads as follows: CASSLTGYTGELFF. The bases are TGTGCCAGCAGCTTGACAGGGTATACCGGGGAGCTGTTTTTT.